This TCR beta chain derives from a study of graft-versus-host responses after intestinal transplantation. Study as a whole: Anti-thymocyte globulin induction, then tacrolimus and steroids for around 3 years, went to all recipients.

General study results and limits: Recipient-marrow GvH clones were detected, some having first appeared in ileum or blood.

TCRdb's copy holds only in-frame clones and misses some; the assay was immunoSEQ multiplex PCR. Of about 90,000 clones in the sample, roughly 92% are singletons; the top ten hold 0.3%. The CDR3 spans 16 residues. Germline values: CDR1 SGHRS, CDR2 YFSETQ. V gave up 3 bases and J gave up 2 bases; unmatched junction bases: 7. Concerning this clone: Its antigen is not known.

This TCR derives from a human donor who received an intestinal transplant. The material was unstimulated CD4+ T cells sorted from spleen or lymph node cells, obtained before intestinal transplant. The chain couples TRBV5-1 to TRBJ1-2; the match to TRBD1 covers 10 bases. The CDR3 region is CASSYVPGQGNYGYTF. For the CDR3, the DNA is TGCGCCAGCAGCTACGTCCCGGGACAGGGGAACTATGGCTACACCTTC.